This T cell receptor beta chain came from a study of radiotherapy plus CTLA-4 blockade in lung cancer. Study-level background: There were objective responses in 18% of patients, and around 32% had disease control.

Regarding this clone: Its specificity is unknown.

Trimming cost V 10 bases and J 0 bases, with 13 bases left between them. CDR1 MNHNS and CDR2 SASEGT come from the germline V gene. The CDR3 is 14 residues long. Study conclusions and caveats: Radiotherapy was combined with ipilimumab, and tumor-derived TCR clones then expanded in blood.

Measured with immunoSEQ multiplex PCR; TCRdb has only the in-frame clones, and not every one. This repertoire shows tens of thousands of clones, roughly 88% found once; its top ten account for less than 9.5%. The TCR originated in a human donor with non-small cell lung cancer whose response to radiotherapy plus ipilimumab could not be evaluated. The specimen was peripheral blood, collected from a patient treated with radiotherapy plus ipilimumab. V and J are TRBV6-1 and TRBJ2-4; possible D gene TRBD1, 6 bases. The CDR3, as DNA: TGTGCCACCGGGACATTGGCAGCCAAAAACATTCAGTACTTC. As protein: CATGTLAAKNIQYF.